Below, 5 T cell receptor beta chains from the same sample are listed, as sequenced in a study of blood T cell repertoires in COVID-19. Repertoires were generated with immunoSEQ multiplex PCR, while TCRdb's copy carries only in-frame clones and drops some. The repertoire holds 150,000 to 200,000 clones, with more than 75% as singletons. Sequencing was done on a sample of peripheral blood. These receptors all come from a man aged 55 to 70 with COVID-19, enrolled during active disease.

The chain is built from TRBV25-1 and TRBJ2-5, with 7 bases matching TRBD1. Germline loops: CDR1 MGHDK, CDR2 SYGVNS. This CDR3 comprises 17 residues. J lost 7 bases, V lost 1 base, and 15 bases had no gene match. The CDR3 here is CASSESTSDRTRGTQYF. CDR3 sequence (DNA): TGTGCCAGCAGTGAATCTACCTCGGACAGGACCCGCGGGACCCAGTACTTC.

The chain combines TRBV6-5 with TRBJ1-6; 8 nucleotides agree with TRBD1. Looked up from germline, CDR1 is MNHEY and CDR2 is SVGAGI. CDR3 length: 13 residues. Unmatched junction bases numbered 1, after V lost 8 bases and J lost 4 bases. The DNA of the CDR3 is TGTGCCAGCCGGGACAGGTATAATTCACCCCTCCACTTT. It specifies CASRDRYNSPLHF.

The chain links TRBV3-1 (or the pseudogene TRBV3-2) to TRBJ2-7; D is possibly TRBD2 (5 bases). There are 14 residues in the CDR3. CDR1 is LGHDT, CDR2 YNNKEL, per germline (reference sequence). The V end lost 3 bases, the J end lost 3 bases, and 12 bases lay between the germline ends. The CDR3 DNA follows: TGTGCCAGCAGCCATCGGGGTGCCTACTACGAGCAGTACTTC. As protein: CASSHRGAYYEQYF.

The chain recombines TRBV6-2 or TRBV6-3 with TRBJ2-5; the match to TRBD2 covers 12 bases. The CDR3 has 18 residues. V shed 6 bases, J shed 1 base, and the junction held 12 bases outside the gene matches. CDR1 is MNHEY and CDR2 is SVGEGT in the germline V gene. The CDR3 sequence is CASSPRLAGDRTQETQYF. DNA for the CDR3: TGTGCCAGCAGCCCTAGACTAGCGGGGGACCGCACCCAAGAGACCCAGTACTTC.

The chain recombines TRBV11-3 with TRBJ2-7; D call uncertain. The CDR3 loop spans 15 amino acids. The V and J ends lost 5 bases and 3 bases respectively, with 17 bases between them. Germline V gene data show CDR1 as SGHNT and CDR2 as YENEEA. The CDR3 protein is CASSPDSVRHYEQYF. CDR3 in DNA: TGTGCCAGCAGCCCCGATTCGGTCAGGCACTACGAGCAGTACTTC. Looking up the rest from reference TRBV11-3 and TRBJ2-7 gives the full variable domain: EAGVVQSPRYKIIEKKQPVAFWCNPISGHNTLYWYLQNLGQGPELLIRYENEEAVDDSQLPKDRFSAERLKGVDSTLKIQPAELGDSAVYLCASSPDSVRHYEQYFGPGTRLTVT.